This TCR beta chain was recovered during a study of cytomegalovirus exposure and HLA in healthy donors. Notes on the study in general: A few CMV-associated chains proved CMV antigen-specific in vitro.

Germline CDR1 and CDR2: MNHNS and SASEGT. V shed 2 bases and J shed 5 bases, with 13 bases lying between them. The CDR3 length is 16 residues. PCR involved 60 Vbeta and 13 Jbeta primers. The assay was immunoSEQ multiplex PCR, and TCRdb's table has in-frame clones only and misses some. The sample consists of some 270,000 clones, about four fifths of them appearing once. In the case of this clone: Antigen: not known.

The TCR sequence derives from a girl aged 2 to 9 in good health and CMV-seronegative. Sequenced input: PBMCs. This chain connects TRBV6-1 to TRBJ1-6; D might be TRBD1 (5 bases). CDR3 loop: CASSELGHLDNSPLHF. As DNA, the CDR3 is TGTGCCAGCAGTGAATTGGGGCACCTAGATAATTCACCCCTCCACTTT.